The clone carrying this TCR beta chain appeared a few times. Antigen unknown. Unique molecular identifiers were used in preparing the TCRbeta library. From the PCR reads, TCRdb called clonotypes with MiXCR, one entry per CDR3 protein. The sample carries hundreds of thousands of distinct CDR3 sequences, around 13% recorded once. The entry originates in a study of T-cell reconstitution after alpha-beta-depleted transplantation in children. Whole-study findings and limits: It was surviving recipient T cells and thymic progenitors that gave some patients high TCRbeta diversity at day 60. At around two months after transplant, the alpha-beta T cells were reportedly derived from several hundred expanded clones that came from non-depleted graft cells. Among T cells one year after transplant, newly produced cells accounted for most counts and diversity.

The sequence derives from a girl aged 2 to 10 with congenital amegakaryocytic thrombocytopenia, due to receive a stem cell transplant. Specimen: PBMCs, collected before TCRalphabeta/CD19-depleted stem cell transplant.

CDR3: CSARASGSEETQYF. DNA of the CDR3: TGCAGTGCTAGAGCTAGCGGGAGTGAAGAGACCCAGTACTTC. The V gene is TRBV20-1, the J gene TRBJ2-5; 10 nucleotides line up with TRBD2. The V gene end was trimmed by 1 base and the J gene end by 3 bases; junction bases not matched to a gene: 2. The CDR3 consists of 14 residues. Germline V lookup: CDR1 DFQATT, CDR2 SNEGSKA (reference sequence).